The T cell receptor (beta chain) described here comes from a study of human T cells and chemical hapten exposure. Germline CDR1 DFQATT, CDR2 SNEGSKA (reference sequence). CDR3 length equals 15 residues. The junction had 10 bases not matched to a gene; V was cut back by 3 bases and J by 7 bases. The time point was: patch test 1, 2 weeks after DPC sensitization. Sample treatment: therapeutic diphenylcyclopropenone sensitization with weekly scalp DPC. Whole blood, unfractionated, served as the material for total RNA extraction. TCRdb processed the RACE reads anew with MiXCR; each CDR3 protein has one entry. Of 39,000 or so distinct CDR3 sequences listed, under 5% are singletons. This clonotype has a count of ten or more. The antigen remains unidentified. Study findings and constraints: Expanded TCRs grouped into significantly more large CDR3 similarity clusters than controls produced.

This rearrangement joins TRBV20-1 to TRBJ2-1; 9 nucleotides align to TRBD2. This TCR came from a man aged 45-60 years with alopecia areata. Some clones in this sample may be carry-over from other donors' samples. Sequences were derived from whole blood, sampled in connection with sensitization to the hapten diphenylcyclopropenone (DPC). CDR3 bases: TGCAGTGCTAGGGCTAGCGGGAACAGACGGAATGAGCAGTTCTTC. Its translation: CSARASGNRRNEQFF.